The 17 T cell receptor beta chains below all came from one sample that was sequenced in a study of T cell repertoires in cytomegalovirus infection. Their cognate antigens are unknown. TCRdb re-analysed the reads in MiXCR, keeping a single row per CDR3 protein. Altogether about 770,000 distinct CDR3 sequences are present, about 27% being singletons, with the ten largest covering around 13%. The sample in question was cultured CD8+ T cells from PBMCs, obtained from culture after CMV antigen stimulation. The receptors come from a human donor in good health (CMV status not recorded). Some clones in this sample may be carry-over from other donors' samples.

The CDR3 protein is CASSLGDRGRSNEKLFF. The CDR3 DNA sequence: TGTGCCAGCAGCTTGGGGGACAGGGGGCGTTCTAATGAAAAACTGTTTTTT. This chain connects TRBV5-4 to TRBJ1-4; 12 nucleotides align to TRBD1. Germline trimming cut 0 bases from V and 3 bases from J; bases unmatched to any gene: 3. The CDR3 has 17 amino acids. Germline V gives CDR1 SGHNT, CDR2 YYREEE (reference sequence).

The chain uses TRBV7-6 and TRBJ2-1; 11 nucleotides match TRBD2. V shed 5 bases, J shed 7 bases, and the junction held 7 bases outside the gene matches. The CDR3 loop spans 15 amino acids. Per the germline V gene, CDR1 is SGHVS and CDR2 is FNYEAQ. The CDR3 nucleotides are TGTGCCAGCAGCCCTTTTAGCGGGGGGGCAAATGAGCAGTTCTTC. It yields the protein CASSPFSGGANEQFF.

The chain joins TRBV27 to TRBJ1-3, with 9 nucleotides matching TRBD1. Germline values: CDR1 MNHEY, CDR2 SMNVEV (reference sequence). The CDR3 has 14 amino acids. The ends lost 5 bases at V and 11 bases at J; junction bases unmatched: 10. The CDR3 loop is CASSPGTGRRAIYF. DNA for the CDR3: TGTGCCAGCAGTCCTGGGACAGGGCGTAGAGCCATATATTTT.

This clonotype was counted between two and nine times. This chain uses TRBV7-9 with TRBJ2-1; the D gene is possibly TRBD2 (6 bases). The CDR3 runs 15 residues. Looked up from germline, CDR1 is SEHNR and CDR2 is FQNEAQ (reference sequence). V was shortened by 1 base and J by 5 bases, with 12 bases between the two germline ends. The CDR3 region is CASSLVRGLNNEQFF. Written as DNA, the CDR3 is TGTGCCAGCAGCTTAGTTAGGGGACTTAACAATGAGCAGTTCTTC. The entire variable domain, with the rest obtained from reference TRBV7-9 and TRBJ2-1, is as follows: DTGVSQNPRHKITKRGQNVTFRCDPISEHNRLYWYRQTLGQGPEFLTYFQNEAQLEKSRLLSDRFSAERPKGSFSTLEIQRTEQGDSAMYLCASSLVRGLNNEQFFGPGTRLTVL.

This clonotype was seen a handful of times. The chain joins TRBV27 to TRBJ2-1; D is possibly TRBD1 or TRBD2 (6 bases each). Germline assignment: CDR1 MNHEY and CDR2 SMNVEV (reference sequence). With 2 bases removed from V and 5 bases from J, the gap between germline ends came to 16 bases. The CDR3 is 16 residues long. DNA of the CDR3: TGTGCCAGCAGTTTACTGGGGGGACAATGGAACAATGAGCAGTTCTTC. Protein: CASSLLGGQWNNEQFF.

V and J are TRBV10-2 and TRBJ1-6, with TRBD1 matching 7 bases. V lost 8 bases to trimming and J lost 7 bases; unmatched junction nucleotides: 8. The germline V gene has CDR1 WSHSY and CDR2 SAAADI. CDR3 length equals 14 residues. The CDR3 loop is CASHGDRANSPLHF. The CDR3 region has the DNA TGCGCCAGCCATGGAGACAGGGCAAATTCACCCCTCCACTTT.

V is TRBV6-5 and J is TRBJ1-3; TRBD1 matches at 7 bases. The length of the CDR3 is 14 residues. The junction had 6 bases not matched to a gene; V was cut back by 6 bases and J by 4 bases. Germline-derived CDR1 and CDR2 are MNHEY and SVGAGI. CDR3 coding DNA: TGTGCCAGCAGATCCGGGACAGAAGGAAACACCATATATTTT. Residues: CASRSGTEGNTIYF.

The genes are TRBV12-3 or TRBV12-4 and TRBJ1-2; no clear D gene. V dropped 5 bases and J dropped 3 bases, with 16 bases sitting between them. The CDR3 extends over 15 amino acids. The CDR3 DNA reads TGTGCCAGCAGTCCCTCCGAAGGTGGGGACTATGGCTACACCTTC. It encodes CASSPSEGGDYGYTF.

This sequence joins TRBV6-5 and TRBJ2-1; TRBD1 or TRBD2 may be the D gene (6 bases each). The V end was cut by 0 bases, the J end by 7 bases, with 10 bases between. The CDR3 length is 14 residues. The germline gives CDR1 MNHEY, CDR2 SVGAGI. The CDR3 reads CASSYSGGRNEQFF. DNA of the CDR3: TGTGCCAGCAGTTACTCAGGGGGGCGAAATGAGCAGTTCTTC.

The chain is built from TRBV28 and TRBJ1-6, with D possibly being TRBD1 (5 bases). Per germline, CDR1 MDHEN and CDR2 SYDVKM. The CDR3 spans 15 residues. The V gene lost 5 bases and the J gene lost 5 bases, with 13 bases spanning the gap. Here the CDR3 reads CASSPKGPHNSPLHF. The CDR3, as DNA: TGTGCCAGCAGTCCTAAGGGGCCCCATAATTCACCCCTCCACTTT.

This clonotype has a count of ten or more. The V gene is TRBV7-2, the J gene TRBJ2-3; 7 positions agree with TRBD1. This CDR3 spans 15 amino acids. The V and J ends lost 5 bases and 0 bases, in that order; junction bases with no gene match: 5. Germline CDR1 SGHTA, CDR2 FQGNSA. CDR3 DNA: TGTGCCAGCAGCCATAGGGGGCTCAGCACAGATACGCAGTATTTT. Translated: CASSHRGLSTDTQYF.

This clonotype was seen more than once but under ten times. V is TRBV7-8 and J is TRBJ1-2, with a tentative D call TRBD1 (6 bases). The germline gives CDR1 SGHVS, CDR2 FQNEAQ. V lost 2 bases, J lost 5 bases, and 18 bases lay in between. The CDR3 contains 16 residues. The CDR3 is CASSLSPLGTPYGYTF. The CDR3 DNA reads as TGTGCCAGCAGCTTAAGTCCGTTGGGGACACCATATGGCTACACCTTC.

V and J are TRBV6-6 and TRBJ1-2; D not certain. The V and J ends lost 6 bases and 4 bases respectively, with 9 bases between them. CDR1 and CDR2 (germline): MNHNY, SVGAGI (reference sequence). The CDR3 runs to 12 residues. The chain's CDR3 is CASSGELYGYTF. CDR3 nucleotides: TGTGCCAGCAGCGGGGAGCTCTATGGCTACACCTTC.

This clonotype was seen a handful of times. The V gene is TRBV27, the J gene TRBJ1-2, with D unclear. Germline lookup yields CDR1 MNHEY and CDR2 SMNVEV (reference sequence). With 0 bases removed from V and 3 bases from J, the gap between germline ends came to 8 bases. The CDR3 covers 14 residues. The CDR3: CASSLSPTHYGYTF. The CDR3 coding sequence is TGTGCCAGCAGTTTATCGCCCACTCACTATGGCTACACCTTC.

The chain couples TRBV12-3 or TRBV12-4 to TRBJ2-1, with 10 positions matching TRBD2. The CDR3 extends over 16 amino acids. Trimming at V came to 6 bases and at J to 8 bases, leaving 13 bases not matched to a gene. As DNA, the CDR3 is TGTGCCAGCAGCCCAGTACTAGCGGGGAGTGTGGATGAGCAGTTCTTC. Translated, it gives CASSPVLAGSVDEQFF.

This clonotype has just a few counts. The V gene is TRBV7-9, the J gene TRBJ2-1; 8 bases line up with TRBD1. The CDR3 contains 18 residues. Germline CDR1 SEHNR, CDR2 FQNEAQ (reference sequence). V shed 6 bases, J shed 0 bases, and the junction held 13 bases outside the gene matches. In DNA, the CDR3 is TGTGCCAGCAGAGGGGGACAGGAGATTCCCAGCTCCTACAATGAGCAGTTCTTC. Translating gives CASRGGQEIPSSYNEQFF.

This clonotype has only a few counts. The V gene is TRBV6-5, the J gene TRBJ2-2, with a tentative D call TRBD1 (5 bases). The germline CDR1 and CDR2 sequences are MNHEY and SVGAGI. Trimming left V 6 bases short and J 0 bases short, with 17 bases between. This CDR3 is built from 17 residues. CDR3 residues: CASRVRAPRANTGELFF. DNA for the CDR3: TGTGCCAGCAGAGTCAGGGCCCCCAGGGCGAACACCGGGGAGCTGTTTTTT.